What follows describes a single TCR beta chain. The data belong to a study of blood T cell repertoires in COVID-19. Profiling relied on immunoSEQ multiplex PCR, and the TCRdb table lists in-frame clones only, not all of them. The data show some 300,000 clones, with 85% to 90% seen just once and 6.3% held by the top ten. Sequences were obtained from peripheral blood. The receptor's source is a woman aged 45 to 65 with COVID-19, enrolled during active disease.

The CDR3 region has the DNA TGTGCCAGCTCAACAAGCCGAGGCCTTAATGAAAAACTGTTTTTT. It is translated as CASSTSRGLNEKLFF. V and J are TRBV18 and TRBJ1-4; D remains unclear. The V and J ends lost 5 bases and 4 bases respectively, with 14 bases between them. From germline, CDR1 is KGHSH and CDR2 LQKENI. The CDR3 extends over 15 amino acids.